The 14 T cell receptor beta chains below all came from one sample that was sequenced in a study of preoperative IRX-2 immunotherapy in early breast cancer. Sequenced by immunoSEQ multiplex PCR; TCRdb stores in-frame clones only, minus some. The table shows 15,000 to 25,000 clones, with approximately 80% occurring only once. Treatment meaning: preoperative locoregional IRX-2 cytokine immunotherapy. The starting material was lymph node tissue, obtained after IRX-2 immunotherapy. The receptors come from a human donor with breast cancer.

CDR3 bases: TGTGCCAGTAGTTTGGGGCCGGGCCCCCAAGAGACCCAGTACTTC. Its protein is CASSLGPGPQETQYF. The V call is TRBV19, the J call TRBJ2-5, with TRBD1 as a possible D gene (5 bases). The V gene lost 5 bases and the J gene lost 1 base, with 14 bases spanning the gap. The CDR3 extends over 15 amino acids. The germline V gene encodes CDR1 LNHDA and CDR2 SQIVND (reference sequence).

The V call is TRBV12-5, the J call TRBJ2-1; D perhaps matches TRBD1 (6 bases). CDR1 and CDR2 from the germline V gene are LGHNT and FRNRAP. V shed 5 bases and J shed 7 bases, with 15 bases lying between them. The CDR3 spans 14 residues. Here the CDR3 DNA reads TGTGCTAGTGGTAAGGACAGTATGGGGAATGAGCAGTTCTTC. Translating gives CASGKDSMGNEQFF.

This chain joins TRBV28 and TRBJ2-2, with 12 bases fitting TRBD2. CDR1 MDHEN and CDR2 SYDVKM come from the germline V gene. This CDR3 has 15 amino acids. J was trimmed by 4 bases and V by 7 bases; bases with no gene match: 4. Here the CDR3 reads CASNPTSGSTGELFF. CDR3 sequence (DNA): TGTGCCAGCAATCCGACTAGCGGGAGCACCGGGGAGCTGTTTTTT.

The chain has TRBV18 and TRBJ1-4; no clear D gene. Germline-derived CDR1 and CDR2 are KGHSH and LQKENI. The CDR3 has 14 residues. V was shortened by 1 base and J by 7 bases, with 10 bases between the two germline ends. CDR3 in DNA: TGTGCCAGCTCACCACTTGGGGTAGTTGAAAAACTGTTTTTT. Its translation is CASSPLGVVEKLFF.

The rearrangement joins TRBV28 to TRBJ1-5, with D unclear. Germline V gives CDR1 MDHEN, CDR2 SYDVKM. CDR3 length: 12 residues. V dropped 2 bases and J dropped 4 bases, with 3 bases sitting between them. The CDR3 loop reads CASSLKNQPQHF. The DNA for the CDR3 is TGTGCCAGCAGTTTAAAGAATCAGCCCCAGCATTTT.

V is TRBV6-8 and J is TRBJ2-7, with 11 bases lining up with TRBD2. V was clipped by 10 bases and J by 7 bases; unmatched bases: 12. Per germline, CDR1 MNHGY and CDR2 SAAAGT. The CDR3 is 14 amino acids. The CDR3 is CAISTTSGMREQYF. The CDR3 bases are TGTGCCATCAGCACGACTAGCGGGATGCGGGAGCAGTACTTC.

The chain uses TRBV6-8 and TRBJ2-7; D is unresolved. V shed 7 bases and J shed 0 bases, with 10 bases lying between them. Per germline, CDR1 MNHGY and CDR2 SAAAGT. The CDR3 contains 13 residues. CDR3 coding DNA: TGTGCCAGCATATGGGCAGGCTCCTACGAGCAGTACTTC. Translating it yields CASIWAGSYEQYF.

The rearrangement joins TRBV23-1 to TRBJ1-5; unclear D gene. TRBV23-1 is classed as an ORF, of uncertain function. The germline V and J ends were trimmed by 7 bases and 4 bases, with 17 bases remaining between them. CDR3 length: 15 amino acids. DNA of the CDR3: TGCGCCAGCATCAACCTCGGCGGAGGAAATCAGCCCCAGCATTTT. This translates into CASINLGGGNQPQHF.

The V and J genes are TRBV18 and TRBJ1-3; no clear D. This CDR3 is built from 15 residues. Germline V gene lookup returns CDR1 KGHSH and CDR2 LQKENI. V gave up 3 bases and J gave up 1 base, with 10 bases separating them. DNA of the CDR3: TGTGCCAGCTCACCTTTGACGGGATCTGGAAACACCATATATTTT. This translates into CASSPLTGSGNTIYF.

The V and J genes are TRBV11-3 and TRBJ2-1; D might be TRBD2 (7 bases). The V gene lost 2 bases and the J gene lost 3 bases, with 11 bases spanning the gap. Germline loops: CDR1 SGHNT, CDR2 YENEEA. The CDR3 runs to 15 residues. This CDR3 reads CASSLRGGSYNEQFF. As DNA, the CDR3 is TGTGCCAGCAGCTTAAGGGGGGGCAGCTACAATGAGCAGTTCTTC.

The chain links TRBV29-1 to TRBJ1-3; D gene ambiguous. CDR3 length equals 14 residues. Between the trimmed V and J ends, which lost 4 bases and 2 bases, there was a span of 12 bases. Germline-derived CDR1 and CDR2 are SQVTM and ANQGSEA. Here the CDR3 reads CSVGSYGPGNTIYF. CDR3 sequence (DNA): TGCAGCGTTGGGAGTTATGGGCCTGGAAACACCATATATTTT.

The chain is built from TRBV19 and TRBJ2-7; TRBD1 aligns across 8 bases. CDR1 is LNHDA, CDR2 SQIVND, per germline (reference sequence). There are 16 residues in the CDR3. V was pared by 1 base and J by 2 bases, with 7 bases of the junction left unmatched. DNA for the CDR3: TGTGCCAGTAGTATAGCAGGGACAGGTCAAACCTACGAGCAGTACTTC. This sequence encodes CASSIAGTGQTYEQYF.

V usage is TRBV28 and J usage is TRBJ1-5; no definite D call. Deletions cut 8 bases from V and 1 base from J, with 9 bases between. CDR3 length: 13 amino acids. The germline gives CDR1 MDHEN, CDR2 SYDVKM. The CDR3 spells CASREGSNQPQHF. CDR3 nucleotides: TGTGCCAGCCGGGAGGGAAGCAATCAGCCCCAGCATTTT.

J is TRBJ1-5 and V is TRBV29-1; tentatively, D is TRBD1 (6 bases). Trimming removed 4 bases from V and 11 bases from J, with 15 bases in between. Germline V gene sequence: CDR1 SQVTM, CDR2 ANQGSEA. The CDR3 consists of 12 residues. CDR3 residues: CSVGSDRGTQHF. CDR3 bases: TGCAGCGTTGGGAGTGATAGGGGGACCCAGCATTTT.